The rows below give T cell receptor beta chains drawn from one sample of a study of cytomegalovirus exposure and HLA in healthy donors. Assay: immunoSEQ multiplex PCR; the TCRdb copy retains only in-frame clones and omits some. The sample lists hundreds of thousands of clones, approximately 82% occurring once. Material: PBMCs. These receptors were obtained from a woman aged 40 to 55 in good health and CMV-seronegative. The CDR3 runs from the conserved cysteine through the conserved F or W. D genes are given only for firm matches. Rows may omit the clone size; those that give it use once, few, many or a size class.

D: NA
size: NA
V: TRBV7-9
J: TRBJ2-3
CDR3: CASSVTGLGTDTQYF
DNA: TGTGCCAGCAGCGTTACAGGGTTAGGCACAGATACGCAGTATTTT

D: NA
size: once
V: TRBV7-2
J: TRBJ2-7
CDR3: CASSLGPDSYEQYF
DNA: TGTGCCAGCAGCCTGGGGCCGGACTCCTACGAGCAGTACTTC

D: NA
size: NA
V: TRBV6-1
J: TRBJ1-4
CDR3: CASSFGTTNEKLFF
DNA: TGTGCCAGCAGTTTCGGTACGACTAATGAAAAACTGTTTTTT

D: TRBD1
size: NA
V: TRBV4-3
J: TRBJ1-4
CDR3: CASSQGSGQGLERLFF
DNA: TGCGCCAGCAGCCAAGGAAGCGGACAGGGATTGGAAAGACTGTTTTTT

D: TRBD1
size: NA
V: TRBV5-1
J: TRBJ1-1
CDR3: CASSSGQVNTEAFF
DNA: TGCGCCAGCAGCTCCGGACAGGTTAACACTGAAGCTTTCTTT

D: NA
size: NA
V: TRBV10-3
J: TRBJ2-3
CDR3: CAISDSMRGSTDTQYF
DNA: TGTGCCATCAGCGATTCTATGAGGGGGAGCACAGATACGCAGTATTTT

D: TRBD1
size: NA
V: TRBV2
J: TRBJ1-2
CDR3: CASSRMGQGNYGYTF
DNA: TGTGCCAGCAGTAGGATGGGACAGGGGAACTATGGCTACACCTTC

D: NA
size: NA
V: TRBV13
J: TRBJ1-2
CDR3: CASRGGMRAYGYTF
DNA: TGTGCCAGCCGGGGAGGGATGCGGGCCTATGGCTACACCTTC

D: NA
size: NA
V: TRBV4-3
J: TRBJ2-7
CDR3: CASSQVTSGRHDSYEQYF
DNA: TGCGCCAGCAGCCAAGTAACCAGCGGGCGCCATGATTCCTACGAGCAGTACTTC

D: NA
size: NA
V: TRBV7-6
J: TRBJ1-5
CDR3: CASSSGDDQPQHF
DNA: TGTGCCAGCAGCTCGGGGGACGATCAGCCCCAGCATTTT

D: NA
size: NA
V: TRBV7-2
J: TRBJ1-3
CDR3: CASHLDTGNTIYF
DNA: TGTGCCAGCCACCTCGACACCGGAAACACCATATATTTT

D: NA
size: NA
V: TRBV5-1
J: TRBJ2-5
CDR3: CASSQGGVRKETQYF
DNA: TGCGCCAGCAGCCAAGGGGGGGTAAGGAAAGAGACCCAGTACTTC

D: TRBD1
size: NA
V: TRBV5-1
J: TRBJ1-4
CDR3: CASSFGTAATNEKLFF
DNA: TGCGCCAGCAGTTTTGGGACAGCCGCAACTAATGAAAAACTGTTTTTT

D: TRBD2
size: NA
V: TRBV5-1
J: TRBJ2-1
CDR3: CASSSGLAGGLGNEQFF
DNA: TGCGCCAGCAGCTCAGGACTAGCGGGGGGGCTCGGTAATGAGCAGTTCTTC

D: NA
size: NA
V: TRBV19
J: TRBJ1-1
CDR3: CASSWGVLGGAFF
DNA: TGTGCCAGTAGTTGGGGAGTCCTGGGGGGAGCTTTCTTT

D: NA
size: NA
V: TRBV5-6
J: TRBJ2-7
CDR3: CASSPPGRPNEQYF
DNA: TGTGCCAGCAGCCCCCCAGGGCGCCCCAACGAGCAGTACTTC

D: TRBD1
size: NA
V: TRBV7-9
J: TRBJ2-7
CDR3: CASSPRTGHEQYF
DNA: TGTGCCAGCAGCCCGAGGACAGGGCACGAGCAGTACTTC

D: NA
size: NA
V: TRBV6-6
J: TRBJ2-7
CDR3: CASRDSTYEQYF
DNA: TGTGCCAGCAGGGACAGCACCTACGAGCAGTACTTC

D: TRBD1
size: NA
V: TRBV28
J: TRBJ2-7
CDR3: CASSSSRDRAKQYF
DNA: TGTGCCAGCAGTTCGTCCCGGGACAGGGCGAAGCAGTACTTC

D: NA
size: few
V: TRBV5-1
J: TRBJ2-4
CDR3: CASSLGWLAKNIQYF
DNA: TGCGCCAGCAGCTTGGGGTGGCTGGCCAAAAACATTCAGTACTTC

D: NA
size: once
V: TRBV9
J: TRBJ2-2
CDR3: CASSVEGGPNTGELFF
DNA: TGTGCCAGCAGCGTAGAAGGGGGACCTAACACCGGGGAGCTGTTTTTT

D: TRBD1
size: once
V: TRBV7-9
J: TRBJ1-1
CDR3: CASSSTGGYTEAFF
DNA: TGTGCCAGCAGCTCGACAGGGGGCTACACTGAAGCTTTCTTT

D: TRBD2
size: NA
V: TRBV6-1
J: TRBJ2-6
CDR3: CASSEGRGSGFLGANVLTF
DNA: TGTGCCAGCAGTGAAGGAAGGGGTAGCGGGTTTCTTGGGGCCAACGTCCTGACTTTC

D: NA
size: NA
V: TRBV6-6
J: TRBJ2-7
CDR3: CASRKQGYEQYF
DNA: TGTGCCAGCAGGAAACAGGGTTACGAGCAGTACTTC

D: NA
size: NA
V: TRBV19
J: TRBJ1-1
CDR3: CATAGNTEAFF
DNA: TGTGCTACCGCGGGGAACACTGAAGCTTTCTTT

D: NA
size: NA
V: TRBV29-1
J: TRBJ1-5
CDR3: CSATTGVGSGQPQHF
DNA: TGCAGCGCCACAACGGGGGTTGGATCAGGCCAGCCCCAGCATTTT

D: NA
size: NA
V: TRBV7-9
J: TRBJ1-2
CDR3: CSSSLAGYGYTF
DNA: TGTTCCAGCAGCTTGGCGGGTTATGGCTACACCTTC

D: TRBD1
size: few
V: TRBV5-6
J: TRBJ1-4
CDR3: CASSPGGTGVEKLFF
DNA: TGTGCCAGCAGCCCCGGGGGGACAGGGGTTGAAAAACTGTTTTTT

D: TRBD2
size: NA
V: TRBV19
J: TRBJ2-6
CDR3: CASIAGYSGANVLTF
DNA: TGTGCCAGTATAGCGGGGTACTCTGGGGCCAACGTCCTGACTTTC

D: TRBD1
size: NA
V: TRBV28
J: TRBJ1-6
CDR3: CASSLSSGTDNSPLHF
DNA: TGTGCCAGCAGTTTATCGTCCGGGACAGACAATTCACCCCTCCACTTT

D: NA
size: NA
V: TRBV5-5
J: TRBJ2-7
CDR3: CASSFRQDLIEQYF
DNA: TGTGCCAGCAGCTTTAGACAGGATCTAATCGAGCAGTACTTC

D: NA
size: few
V: TRBV11-2
J: TRBJ1-2
CDR3: CASSLDLTAGAITPLSGYTF
DNA: TGTGCCAGCAGCTTAGATCTCACCGCGGGCGCTATTACTCCCCTCTCTGGCTACACCTTC

D: TRBD1
size: NA
V: TRBV6-5
J: TRBJ1-1
CDR3: CASKRTGGSNTEAFF
DNA: TGTGCCAGCAAGAGGACAGGGGGCTCGAACACTGAAGCTTTCTTT

D: NA
size: few
V: TRBV6-5
J: TRBJ1-4
CDR3: CASSYSAAEKLFF
DNA: TGTGCCAGCAGTTACTCAGCAGCGGAAAAACTGTTTTTT

D: NA
size: NA
V: TRBV5-1
J: TRBJ2-7
CDR3: CASMLGDSYEQYF
DNA: TGCGCCAGCATGCTGGGGGACTCCTACGAGCAGTACTTC

D: NA
size: NA
V: TRBV7-2
J: TRBJ2-7
CDR3: CASSLETSLREQYF
DNA: TGTGCCAGCAGCTTAGAGACTAGTTTGCGCGAGCAGTACTTC

D: TRBD1
size: NA
V: TRBV28
J: TRBJ2-7
CDR3: CASTQDRADEQYF
DNA: TGTGCCAGCACTCAGGACAGGGCCGACGAGCAGTACTTC

D: NA
size: few
V: TRBV14
J: TRBJ1-1
CDR3: CASSPLQGSTEAFF
DNA: TGTGCCAGCAGCCCCTTACAGGGCAGCACTGAAGCTTTCTTT

D: TRBD1
size: NA
V: TRBV2
J: TRBJ1-1
CDR3: CAIKDGQGHSLAFF
DNA: TGTGCCATAAAGGATGGACAGGGACATTCGCTAGCTTTCTTT

D: NA
size: once
V: TRBV11-2
J: TRBJ2-5
CDR3: CASSLGVTAPYQETQYF
DNA: TGTGCCAGCAGCTTAGGAGTCACAGCCCCGTACCAAGAGACCCAGTACTTC

D: NA
size: NA
V: TRBV6-5
J: TRBJ1-5
CDR3: CASSTGFWGNQPQHF
DNA: TGTGCCAGCAGTACCGGGTTTTGGGGCAATCAGCCCCAGCATTTT

D: NA
size: NA
V: TRBV5-1
J: TRBJ1-6
CDR3: CASRLGRGSPLHF
DNA: TGCGCCAGCAGATTAGGTAGGGGTTCACCCCTCCACTTT

D: NA
size: NA
V: TRBV28
J: TRBJ1-6
CDR3: CASSPHVGTGRNSPLHF
DNA: TGTGCCAGCAGTCCGCATGTCGGGACTGGTAGGAATTCACCCCTCCACTTT

D: NA
size: NA
V: TRBV11-3
J: TRBJ2-3
CDR3: CASSPGESDTQYF
DNA: TGTGCCAGCAGCCCGGGGGAATCAGATACGCAGTATTTT

D: NA
size: NA
V: TRBV7-9
J: TRBJ1-1
CDR3: CASSLGGGAKTEAFF
DNA: TGTGCCAGCAGCTTAGGTGGTGGGGCTAAAACTGAAGCTTTCTTT

D: NA
size: NA
V: TRBV7-2
J: TRBJ1-1
CDR3: CASSSRQPPEAFF
DNA: TGTGCCAGCAGCTCCCGACAGCCACCTGAAGCTTTCTTT

D: TRBD1
size: NA
V: TRBV6-6
J: TRBJ2-7
CDR3: CASSYPGQGRTYEQYF
DNA: TGTGCCAGCAGTTACCCCGGACAGGGCAGGACCTACGAGCAGTACTTC

D: TRBD2
size: NA
V: TRBV19
J: TRBJ2-3
CDR3: CASSPWTSGADTQYF
DNA: TGTGCCAGTAGTCCGTGGACTAGCGGGGCGGATACGCAGTATTTT

D: NA
size: NA
V: TRBV18
J: TRBJ2-3
CDR3: CASSPQGLSTDTQYF
DNA: TGTGCCAGCTCACCGCAGGGGCTCTCGACAGATACGCAGTATTTT

D: NA
size: NA
V: TRBV7-9
J: TRBJ1-1
CDR3: CASSAKGRVRTEAFF
DNA: TGTGCCAGCAGCGCGAAGGGGAGGGTAAGGACTGAAGCTTTCTTT

D: NA
size: NA
V: TRBV2
J: TRBJ1-5
CDR3: CASSGLSEQPQHF
DNA: TGCGCCAGCAGTGGCCTGAGTGAGCAGCCCCAGCATTTT

D: TRBD1
size: NA
V: TRBV19
J: TRBJ1-2
CDR3: CASRITGVYGYTF
DNA: TGTGCCAGTAGAATTACAGGGGTCTATGGCTACACCTTC

D: NA
size: NA
V: TRBV2
J: TRBJ1-4
CDR3: CASSPTASTNEKLFF
DNA: TGTGCCAGCAGTCCTACAGCCTCAACTAATGAAAAACTGTTTTTT

D: NA
size: NA
V: TRBV5-1
J: TRBJ2-5
CDR3: CASSLGSQASWETQYF
DNA: TGCGCCAGCAGCTTGGGCTCCCAAGCCTCCTGGGAGACCCAGTACTTC

D: TRBD2
size: NA
V: TRBV15
J: TRBJ2-3
CDR3: CATSAGTSGSTDTQYF
DNA: TGTGCCACCAGCGCGGGGACTAGCGGAAGCACAGATACGCAGTATTTT